Reported below is one TCR beta chain. This record comes from a study of blood T cell repertoires in COVID-19. The overall study: From the United States, Italy and Spain came samples of acute and convalescent COVID-19.

The CDR3 spans 17 residues. Trimming shortened V by 2 bases and J by 1 base, and 16 bases separated the two germline ends. From germline, CDR1 is KGHDR and CDR2 SFDVKD. This table comes from immunoSEQ multiplex PCR, and its TCRdb copy is limited to in-frame clones, with some not included. Of some 150,000 clones listed, 70% to 80% are singletons. J is TRBJ1-1 and V is TRBV24-1; no definite D call. Sequencing was performed on peripheral blood. This receptor was obtained from an older woman with COVID-19, enrolled during active disease. CDR3 nucleotides: TGTGCCACCAGTGATTCCCCCTCGGGGAGCCAGAACACTGAAGCTTTCTTT. Amino acid sequence: CATSDSPSGSQNTEAFF.